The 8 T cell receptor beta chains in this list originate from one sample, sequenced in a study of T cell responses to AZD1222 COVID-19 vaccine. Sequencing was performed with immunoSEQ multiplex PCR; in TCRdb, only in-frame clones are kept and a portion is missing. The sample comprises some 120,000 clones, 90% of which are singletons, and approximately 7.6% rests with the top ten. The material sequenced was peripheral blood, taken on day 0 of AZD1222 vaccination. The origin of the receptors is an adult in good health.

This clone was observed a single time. The CDR3 DNA reads as TGTGCCAGCAGAAAGGAGACAGGGCGGAGCGCCGACGAGCAGTACTTC. It yields the protein CASRKETGRSADEQYF. The V and J genes are TRBV2 and TRBJ2-7, with TRBD1 matching over 7 bases. This CDR3 contains 16 residues. V shed 6 bases and J 5 bases; nucleotides not matched to a gene: 16. Germline V CDR1 and CDR2: SNHLY, FYNNEI.

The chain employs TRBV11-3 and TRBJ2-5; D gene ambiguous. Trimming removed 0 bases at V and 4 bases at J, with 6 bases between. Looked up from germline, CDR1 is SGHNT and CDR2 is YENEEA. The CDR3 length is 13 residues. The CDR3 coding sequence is TGTGCCAGCAGCTTAGAGACGGGAGAGACCCAGTACTTC. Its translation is CASSLETGETQYF.

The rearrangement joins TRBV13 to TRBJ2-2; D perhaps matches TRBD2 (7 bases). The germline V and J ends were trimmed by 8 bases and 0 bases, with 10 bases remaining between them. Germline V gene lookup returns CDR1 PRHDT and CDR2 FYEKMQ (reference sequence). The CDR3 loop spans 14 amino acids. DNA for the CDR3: TGTGCCAGCCGAGGGGGGGCGAACACCGGGGAGCTGTTTTTT. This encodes CASRGGANTGELFF.

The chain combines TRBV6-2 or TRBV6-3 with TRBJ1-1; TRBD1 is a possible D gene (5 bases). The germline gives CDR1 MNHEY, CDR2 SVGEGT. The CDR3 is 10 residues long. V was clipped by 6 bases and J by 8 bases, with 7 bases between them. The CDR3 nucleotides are TGTGCCAGCAGCCAGGGAGAAGCTTTCTTT. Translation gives CASSQGEAFF.

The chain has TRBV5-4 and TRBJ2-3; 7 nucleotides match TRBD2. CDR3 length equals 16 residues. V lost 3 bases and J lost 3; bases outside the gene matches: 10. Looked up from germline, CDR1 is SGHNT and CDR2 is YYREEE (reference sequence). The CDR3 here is CASSSPFAGETDTQYF. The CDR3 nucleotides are TGTGCCAGCAGCTCCCCTTTTGCGGGAGAGACAGATACGCAGTATTTT.

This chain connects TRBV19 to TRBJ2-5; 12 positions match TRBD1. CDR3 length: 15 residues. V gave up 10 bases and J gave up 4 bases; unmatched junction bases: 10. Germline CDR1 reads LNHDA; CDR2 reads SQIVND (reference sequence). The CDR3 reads CATSRDRGHVETQYF. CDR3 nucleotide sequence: TGTGCCACTAGCCGGGACAGGGGGCATGTAGAGACCCAGTACTTC.

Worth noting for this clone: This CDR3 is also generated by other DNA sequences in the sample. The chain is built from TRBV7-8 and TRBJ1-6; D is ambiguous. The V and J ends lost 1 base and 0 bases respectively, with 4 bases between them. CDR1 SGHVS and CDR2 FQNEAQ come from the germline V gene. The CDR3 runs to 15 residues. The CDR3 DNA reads TGTGCCAGCAGCTTAGTAGGCTCCTATAATTCACCCCTCCACTTT. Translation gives CASSLVGSYNSPLHF.

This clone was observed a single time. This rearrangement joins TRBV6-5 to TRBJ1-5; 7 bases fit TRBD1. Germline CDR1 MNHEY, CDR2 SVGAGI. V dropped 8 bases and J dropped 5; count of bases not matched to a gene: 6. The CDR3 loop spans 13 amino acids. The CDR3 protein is CASDPGGYQPQHF. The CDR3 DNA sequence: TGTGCCAGCGATCCAGGGGGGTATCAGCCCCAGCATTTT.